One sample yielded the 2 T cell receptor beta chains listed below, sequenced in a study of shared clonotypes between healthy human individuals. Sequencing used immunoSEQ multiplex PCR; TCRdb keeps in-frame clones, though not all of them. The data show roughly 1 million clones, roughly 80% seen once. Sequencing used memory CD4+ T cells sorted from blood. This sample's subset: CD45RA-negative fraction. Source of these receptors: a young man in good health.

V and J are TRBV14 and TRBJ2-4, with unresolved D. The CDR3 is made up of 13 amino acids. V was pared by 4 bases and J by 9 bases, with 13 bases between. Per germline, CDR1 SGHDN and CDR2 FVKESK. The DNA of the CDR3 is TGTGCCAGCAGCCTGGCTCGTTGGGGCATTCAGTACTTC. Translated, it gives CASSLARWGIQYF.

This sequence joins TRBV5-6 and TRBJ2-3; 10 positions agree with TRBD2. Looked up from germline, CDR1 is SGHDT and CDR2 is YYEEEE. The CDR3 has 16 amino acids. The trim removed 2 bases at V and 2 bases at J, leaving 5 bases unmatched. CDR3 in DNA: TGTGCCAGCAGCTTCAGAGCGGGAGGGAACACAGATACGCAGTATTTT. Translated, it gives CASSFRAGGNTDTQYF.